Listed here is a single T cell receptor (beta chain). In the source study's methods: Quantification of nucleated cells was approximated via reference gene primer amplification. Assay: immunoSEQ multiplex PCR; the TCRdb copy retains only in-frame clones and omits some. V and J calls and clone size are given by that table; D and trimming were obtained from the DNA. Of fewer than 70,000 clones listed, about four fifths are singletons. The CDR3 extends over 15 amino acids. V lost 1 base and J lost 5; bases outside the gene matches: 7. Germline V lookup: CDR1 SEHNR, CDR2 FQNEAQ (reference sequence). The entry originates in a study of blood T cell repertoires in COVID-19. Background on the study: COVID-19 samples from acute and convalescent phases originated in the United States, Italy and Spain. In each case, the material was cDNA or gDNA derived from T cells, B-cell-depleted T cells, or PBMCs.

The clonotype comes from a human donor in a cohort sampled during active COVID-19. J is TRBJ1-1 and V is TRBV7-9, with TRBD1 identical over 7 bases. Input material: peripheral blood. DNA for the CDR3: TGTGCCAGCAGCTTAGAGGGGGCGAGATATACTGAAGCTTTCTTT. This translates into CASSLEGARYTEAFF.